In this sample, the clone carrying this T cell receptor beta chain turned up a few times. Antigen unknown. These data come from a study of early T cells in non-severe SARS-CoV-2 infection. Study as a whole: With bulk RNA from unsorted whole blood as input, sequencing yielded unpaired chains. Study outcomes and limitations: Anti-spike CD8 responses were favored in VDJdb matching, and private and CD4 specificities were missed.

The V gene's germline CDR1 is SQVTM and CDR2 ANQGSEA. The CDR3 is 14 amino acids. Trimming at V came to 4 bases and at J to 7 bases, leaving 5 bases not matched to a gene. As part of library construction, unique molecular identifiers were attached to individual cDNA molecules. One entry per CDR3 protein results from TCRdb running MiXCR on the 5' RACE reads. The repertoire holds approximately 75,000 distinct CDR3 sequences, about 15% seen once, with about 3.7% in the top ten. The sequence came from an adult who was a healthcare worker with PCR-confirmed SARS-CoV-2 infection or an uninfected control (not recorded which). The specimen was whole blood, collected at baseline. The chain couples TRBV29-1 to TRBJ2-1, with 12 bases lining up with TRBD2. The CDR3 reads CSVAGTSGLNEQFF. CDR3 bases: TGCAGCGTTGCCGGGACTAGCGGGTTAAATGAGCAGTTCTTC.